This TCR beta chain was identified in a study of blood T cell repertoires in COVID-19. Study background: Acute and convalescent COVID-19 samples came from the United States, Italy and Spain. Nucleic acid was either cDNA or gDNA, and it came from T cells, B-cell-depleted T cells, or PBMCs.

How the authors handled the data: Amplification with reference gene primers provided the estimates of nucleated cell counts. The repertoire was sequenced with immunoSEQ multiplex PCR; TCRdb's copy has only in-frame clones and lacks some. V and J calls and clone size are those listed in that table; D and trimming were worked out from the DNA. The data contain about 37,000 clones, about 90% of them singletons. Per the germline V gene, CDR1 is SNHLY and CDR2 is FYNNEI. The V gene end was trimmed by 6 bases and the J gene end by 8 bases; junction bases not matched to a gene: 9. The CDR3 extends over 14 amino acids.

This sequence joins TRBV2 and TRBJ1-4; 7 bases fit TRBD1. The receptor was isolated from a human donor in a cohort sampled during active COVID-19. Sequenced material: peripheral blood. CDR3 sequence reads: CASRDQGVWEKLFF. The DNA of the CDR3 is TGTGCCAGCAGGGACCAGGGGGTTTGGGAAAAACTGTTTTTT.